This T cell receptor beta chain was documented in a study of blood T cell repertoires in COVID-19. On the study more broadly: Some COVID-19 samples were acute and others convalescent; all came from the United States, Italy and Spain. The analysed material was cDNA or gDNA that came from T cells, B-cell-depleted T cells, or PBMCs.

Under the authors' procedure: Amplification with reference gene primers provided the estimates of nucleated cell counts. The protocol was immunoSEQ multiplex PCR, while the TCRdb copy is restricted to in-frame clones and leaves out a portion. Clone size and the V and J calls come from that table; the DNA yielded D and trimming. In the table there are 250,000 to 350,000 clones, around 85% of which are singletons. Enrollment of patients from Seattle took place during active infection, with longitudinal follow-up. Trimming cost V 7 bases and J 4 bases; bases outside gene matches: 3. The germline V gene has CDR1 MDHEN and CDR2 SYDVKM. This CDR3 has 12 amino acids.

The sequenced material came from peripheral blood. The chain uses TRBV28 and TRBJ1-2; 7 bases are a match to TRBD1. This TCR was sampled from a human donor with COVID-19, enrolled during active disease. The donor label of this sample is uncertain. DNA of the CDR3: TGTGCCAGCACGTCAGGGGGCTATGGCTACACCTTC. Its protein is CASTSGGYGYTF.